Below, one T cell receptor beta chain is given with its context. Its antigen is unidentified. Germline V CDR1 and CDR2: MNHNS, SASEGT. V was trimmed by 2 bases and J by 5 bases, leaving 15 bases between them. This CDR3 comprises 15 residues. Profiling relied on immunoSEQ multiplex PCR, and the TCRdb table lists in-frame clones only, not all of them. The sample has 89,000 or so clones, roughly nine tenths seen once. Peripheral blood came from all dose cohorts at three timepoints. These data are taken from a study of OX40 agonist ivuxolimab in advanced cancers. Study observations and caveats: Among expanded peripheral T cells, antigen specificity went undetermined.

The origin of this receptor is an adult with an advanced solid tumor such as melanoma, head and neck, liver or kidney cancer. Sequenced material: CD4+ or CD8+ T cells sorted from blood, taken in a trial of the OX40 agonist ivuxolimab. V and J are TRBV6-1 and TRBJ1-1; D is perhaps TRBD1 (6 bases). The CDR3 DNA follows: TGTGCCAGCAGTGAATCGCGGGGGCTGGGGACTGAAGCTTTCTTT. Protein sequence: CASSESRGLGTEAFF.